Listed below are T cell receptor beta chains from one sample, sequenced in a study of T cell responses to AZD1222 COVID-19 vaccine. TCRdb keeps only in-frame clones here, not all; method: immunoSEQ multiplex PCR. Among over 75,000 clones listed, roughly nine tenths were seen once. The sequences come from peripheral blood, collected 28 days after the second AZD1222 dose. These receptors all come from an adult who received the AZD1222 COVID-19 vaccine. The CDR3 runs from the conserved cysteine through the conserved F or W. A D gene is named only where the DNA matches it firmly. The size field is filled for only some rows; it gives once, few, many or a size class.

>.|TRBJ1-1|TRBV7-9|once
CASSLGRQLGTEAFF
TGTGCCAGCAGCTTAGGTAGGCAGCTTGGCACTGAAGCTTTCTTT
>TRBD1|TRBJ1-2|TRBV6-6|.
CASSGDRETLYGYTF
TGTGCCAGCAGTGGGGACAGAGAGACGCTCTATGGCTACACCTTC
>.|TRBJ1-2|TRBV3-1/TRBV3-2|.
CASSQRTAGYTF
TGTGCCAGCAGCCAAAGGACGGCCGGCTACACCTTC
>.|TRBJ1-6|TRBV3-1/TRBV3-2|.
CASSSGSNSPLHF
TGTGCCAGCAGCTCCGGGTCCAATTCACCCCTCCACTTT
>.|TRBJ1-1|TRBV18|once
CASSPLKGNTEAFF
TGTGCCAGCTCACCCCTCAAAGGGAACACTGAAGCTTTCTTT
>.|TRBJ2-5|TRBV6-6|.
CASSPGAETQYF
TGTGCCAGCAGTCCCGGCGCGGAGACCCAGTACTTC
>TRBD1|TRBJ2-7|TRBV6-6|.
CASSYGTGVPSYEQYF
TGTGCCAGCAGTTATGGGACAGGGGTTCCCAGCTACGAGCAGTACTTC
>.|TRBJ1-1|TRBV18|.
CASSQGEGTEAFF
TGTGCCAGCTCACAGGGTGAGGGCACTGAAGCTTTCTTT
>.|TRBJ2-1|TRBV11-2|.
CASSPRGKLLHEQFF
TGTGCCAGCAGCCCAAGAGGGAAGCTCTTGCATGAGCAGTTCTTC
>.|TRBJ1-4|TRBV10-1|.
CASSESGGTGKLFF
TGCGCCAGCAGTGAGAGCGGGGGGACGGGAAAACTGTTTTTT
>.|TRBJ2-5|TRBV30|.
CAWSEYQETQYF
TGTGCCTGGAGTGAGTACCAAGAGACCCAGTACTTC
>.|TRBJ1-1|TRBV10-1|.
CASSELRNTEAFF
TGCGCCAGCAGTGAGTTACGGAACACTGAAGCTTTCTTT